These T cell receptor beta chains were read from a single sample in a study of CD8 T cells in Susac syndrome. TCRdb re-called the immunoSEQ multiplex PCR reads through MiXCR, storing one row per CDR3 protein. The sample includes 200,000 or so distinct CDR3 sequences, 80% to 95% of them seen just once. The sequenced material came from CD8+ T cells from PBMCs. These receptors were collected from a human donor with multiple sclerosis. Both conserved end residues are trimmed from each CDR3. Fields, in order: V gene, J gene, CDR3 protein.

>TRBV5-6|TRBJ2-7
ASSVNRYEQY
>TRBV18|TRBJ2-5
ASSPDETEETQY
>TRBV6-5|TRBJ2-3
ASSLWGGSMDTQY
>TRBV7-9|TRBJ2-1
ASTPGLAGGPSHEQF
>TRBV29-1|TRBJ2-1
SVDGRAPGNEQF
>TRBV9|TRBJ2-2
ASSPSGNTGELF
>TRBV4-1|TRBJ2-7
ASSQVAGNGGYEQY
>TRBV18|TRBJ2-1
ASSLKSGTNNEQF
>TRBV4-2|TRBJ2-3
ASSDRGPAVDTQY
>TRBV20-1|TRBJ1-5
SAIPGSGYSNQPQH
>TRBV14|TRBJ2-2
ASSPPSGNTGELF
>TRBV27|TRBJ1-6
ASSWGSNNSPLH
>TRBV19|TRBJ2-2
ASSMVWSENTGELF
>TRBV7-3|TRBJ1-2
ASSEGGTDGYT
>TRBV5-1|TRBJ2-7
ASSWGTGDYEQY
>TRBV7-9|TRBJ2-1
ASSSPGLGYNEQF
>TRBV5-6|TRBJ1-1
ASSLGPTNTEAF
>TRBV5-1|TRBJ2-7
ASSLGQTSYEQY
>TRBV18|TRBJ2-2
ASSPTQGARNTGELF
>TRBV7-2|TRBJ1-1
ASSLGLVNTEAF
>TRBV21-1|TRBJ2-1
ASSNGTDLNEQF
>TRBV15|TRBJ1-4
ATSRTPDEKLF
>TRBV5-6|TRBJ1-5
ASSLGDRADQPQH
>TRBV5-1|TRBJ1-1
ASSLTTGGHTEAF
>TRBV15|TRBJ2-3
ATSRRLFTDTQY
>TRBV16|TRBJ1-5
ASSQWQGLDQPQH
>TRBV18|TRBJ2-1
ASSPREGVINEQF
>TRBV6-2/TRBV6-3|TRBJ2-7
ASSPGLGEGQY
>TRBV7-9|TRBJ2-7
ASSPIAGGLGSYEQY
>TRBV9|TRBJ2-1
ASSVSGRTGRYNEQF
>TRBV4-1|TRBJ2-1
ASSQVPGTSGNEQF
>TRBV5-4|TRBJ2-2
ASRPDSNTGELF
>TRBV20-1|TRBJ2-7
SASDTQTGGYEQY
>TRBV13|TRBJ1-2
ASSPGQGIGYT
>TRBV3-1|TRBJ2-1
ASSGTGTGVYNEQF
>TRBV29-1|TRBJ1-2
SVPPVDNYGYT
>TRBV11-2|TRBJ1-6
ASSSTGTDYNSPLH
>TRBV15|TRBJ2-7
ATSSPREAYEQY
>TRBV9|TRBJ1-4
ASSVDGRDF
>TRBV7-2|TRBJ2-1
ASSPGLAGALNEQF
>TRBV2|TRBJ1-2
ASSEVANYGYT
>TRBV6-2/TRBV6-3|TRBJ1-1
ASRGTGEWAF
>TRBV5-1|TRBJ2-5
ASSAGTSGDWIQETQY
>TRBV11-2|TRBJ2-7
ASSSGTFYEQY
>TRBV25-1|TRBJ2-5
ASHGAVETQY
>TRBV12-3/TRBV12-4|TRBJ2-2
ASSLDRTGGASIFSTGELF
>TRBV9|TRBJ2-7
ASSVGGDSLYEQY
>TRBV9|TRBJ2-7
ASSSELTYEQY
>TRBV7-9|TRBJ2-3
ASASVGTDTQY
>TRBV25-1|TRBJ2-5
ASSDQDWGETQY
>TRBV24-1|TRBJ2-6
AIGARAGGANVLT
>TRBV14|TRBJ2-2
ASSQVHGTGLIGELF
>TRBV27|TRBJ2-5
ASRPEPGRQETQY